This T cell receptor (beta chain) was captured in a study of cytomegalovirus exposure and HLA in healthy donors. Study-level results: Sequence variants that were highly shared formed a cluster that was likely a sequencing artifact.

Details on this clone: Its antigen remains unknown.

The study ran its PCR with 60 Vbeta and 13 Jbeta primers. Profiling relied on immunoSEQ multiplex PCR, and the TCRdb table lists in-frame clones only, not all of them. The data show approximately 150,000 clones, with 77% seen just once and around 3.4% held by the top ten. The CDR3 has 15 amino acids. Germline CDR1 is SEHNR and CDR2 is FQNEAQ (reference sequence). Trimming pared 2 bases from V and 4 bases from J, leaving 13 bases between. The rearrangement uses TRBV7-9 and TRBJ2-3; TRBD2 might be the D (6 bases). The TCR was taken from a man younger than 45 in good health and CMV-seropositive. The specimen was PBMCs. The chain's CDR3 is CASSLMQGGADTQYF. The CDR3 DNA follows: TGTGCCAGCAGCTTAATGCAGGGAGGTGCAGATACGCAGTATTTT.